This T cell receptor (beta chain) appears in the sequencing data of a study of T-cell reconstitution after alpha-beta-depleted transplantation in children. Preparation of the TCRbeta library used unique molecular identifiers. TCRdb passed the PCR reads through MiXCR, listing each CDR3 protein once. This sample yields 450,000 to 600,000 distinct CDR3 sequences, of which about 16% are seen a single time; 3.3% belongs to the top ten. V was trimmed by 5 bases and J by 1 base, leaving 9 bases between them. The CDR3 loop spans 14 amino acids. Germline values: CDR1 WNHNN, CDR2 SYGVQD (reference sequence). V gene TRBV10-1 combines with J gene TRBJ2-4; perhaps D is TRBD1 or TRBD2 (5 bases each). This receptor was obtained from a human donor who donated a stem cell graft to a child with acute lymphoblastic leukemia. The source material was PBMCs from the stem cell graft donor, sampled from the stem cell graft. CDR3 sequence reads: CASSSGTAKNIQYF. The CDR3 nucleotides are TGCGCCAGCAGTTCCGGGACGGCCAAAAACATTCAGTACTTC.